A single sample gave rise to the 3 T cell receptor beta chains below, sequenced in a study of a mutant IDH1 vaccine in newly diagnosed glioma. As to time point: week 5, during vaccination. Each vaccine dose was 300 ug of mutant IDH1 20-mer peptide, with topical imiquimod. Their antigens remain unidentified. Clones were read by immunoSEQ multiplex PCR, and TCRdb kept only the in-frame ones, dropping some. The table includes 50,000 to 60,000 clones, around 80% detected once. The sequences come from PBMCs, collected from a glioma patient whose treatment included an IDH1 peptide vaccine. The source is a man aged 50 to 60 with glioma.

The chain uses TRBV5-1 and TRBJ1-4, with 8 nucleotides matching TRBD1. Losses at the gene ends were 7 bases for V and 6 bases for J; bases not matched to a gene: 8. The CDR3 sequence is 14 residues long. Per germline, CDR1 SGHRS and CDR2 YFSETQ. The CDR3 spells CASATGGSDEKLFF. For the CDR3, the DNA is TGCGCCAGCGCAACAGGGGGATCTGATGAAAAACTGTTTTTT.

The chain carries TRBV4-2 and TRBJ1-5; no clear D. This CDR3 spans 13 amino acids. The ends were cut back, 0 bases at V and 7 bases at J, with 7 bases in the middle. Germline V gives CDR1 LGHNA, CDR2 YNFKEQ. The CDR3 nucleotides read TGTGCCAGCAGCCAAGAGGGGAGGCAGCCCCAGCATTTT. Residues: CASSQEGRQPQHF.

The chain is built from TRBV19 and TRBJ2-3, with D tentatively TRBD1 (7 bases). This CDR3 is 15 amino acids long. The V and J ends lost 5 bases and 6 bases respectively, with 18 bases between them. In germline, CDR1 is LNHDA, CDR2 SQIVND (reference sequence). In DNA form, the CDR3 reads TGTGCCAGTAGTGTAGCAGGGGGGCTCTTGGATACGCAGTATTTT. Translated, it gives CASSVAGGLLDTQYF.